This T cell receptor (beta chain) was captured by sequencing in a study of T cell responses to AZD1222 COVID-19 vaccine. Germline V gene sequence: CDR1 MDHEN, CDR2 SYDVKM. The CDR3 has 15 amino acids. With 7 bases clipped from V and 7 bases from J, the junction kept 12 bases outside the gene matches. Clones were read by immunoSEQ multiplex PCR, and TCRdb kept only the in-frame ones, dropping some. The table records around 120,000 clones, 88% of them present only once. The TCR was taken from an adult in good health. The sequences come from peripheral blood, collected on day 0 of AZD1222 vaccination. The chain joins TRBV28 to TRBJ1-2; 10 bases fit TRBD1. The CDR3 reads CASTSRDRGMGGYTF. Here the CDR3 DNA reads TGTGCCAGCACCTCTAGGGACAGGGGTATGGGTGGCTACACCTTC.